This entry lists 16 T cell receptor beta chains sequenced from one sample in a study of T cell responses to AZD1222 COVID-19 vaccine. TCRdb keeps only in-frame clones here, not all; method: immunoSEQ multiplex PCR. The table has fewer than 120,000 clones, more than 90% seen once; the top ten hold 2% to 3%. Here the sequenced sample was peripheral blood, taken 28 days after the second AZD1222 dose. These receptors were taken from an adult who received the AZD1222 COVID-19 vaccine.

The chain carries TRBV9 and TRBJ1-2; D unresolved. The CDR3 is 12 residues long. Germline V gives CDR1 SGDLS, CDR2 YYNGEE. V dropped 0 bases and J dropped 9 bases, with 9 bases sitting between them. The CDR3 DNA follows: TGTGCCAGCAGCGTAGTCGGGGAAAGCTACACCTTC. It specifies CASSVVGESYTF.

This rearrangement joins TRBV6-1 to TRBJ1-5; 8 bases align to TRBD1. Germline V gene sequence: CDR1 MNHNS, CDR2 SASEGT. Trimming cost V 4 bases and J 9 bases; bases outside gene matches: 14. The CDR3 covers 16 residues. The CDR3 loop is CASSVQDRALGGPQHF. The DNA for the CDR3 is TGTGCCAGCAGTGTACAGGACAGGGCATTGGGTGGGCCCCAGCATTTT.

The V call is TRBV10-3, the J call TRBJ2-7, with TRBD2 as a possible D gene (5 bases). The CDR3 spans 13 residues. Trimming pared 4 bases from V and 2 bases from J, leaving 9 bases between. Germline V gene lookup returns CDR1 ENHRY and CDR2 SYGVKD. The CDR3 nucleotides read TGTGCCATCAGTGGAGGGCAGCCCTACGAGCAGTACTTC. It translates to CAISGGQPYEQYF.

The chain has TRBV19 and TRBJ2-1, with TRBD2 matching 8 bases. The germline gives CDR1 LNHDA, CDR2 SQIVND (reference sequence). Losses at the gene ends were 6 bases for V and 5 bases for J; bases not matched to a gene: 6. This CDR3 spans 14 amino acids. The CDR3, as DNA: TGTGCCAGTAGAGACACTAGCGGCAACAATGAGCAGTTCTTC. It codes for CASRDTSGNNEQFF.

V gene TRBV4-1 combines with J gene TRBJ1-2, with 9 bases aligning to TRBD1. This CDR3 is 16 amino acids long. Per germline, CDR1 MGHRA and CDR2 YSYEKL. The junction had 8 bases not matched to a gene; V was cut back by 2 bases and J by 4 bases. The CDR3 loop reads CASSQLPGQGRYGYTF. The CDR3 region has the DNA TGCGCCAGCAGCCAACTTCCGGGACAGGGACGCTATGGCTACACCTTC.

The chain couples TRBV5-4 to TRBJ2-1; the D is unclear. This CDR3 has 12 residues. V lost 0 bases and J lost 8, with 6 bases in between. From germline, CDR1 is SGHNT and CDR2 YYREEE (reference sequence). CDR3 residues: CASSLVNYEQFF. Here the CDR3 DNA reads TGTGCCAGCAGCTTGGTAAACTATGAGCAGTTCTTC.

The chain links TRBV10-3 to TRBJ2-7, with D perhaps TRBD1 (6 bases). The germline V gene encodes CDR1 ENHRY and CDR2 SYGVKD. The germline V and J ends were trimmed by 6 bases and 0 bases, with 9 bases remaining between them. The CDR3 consists of 13 residues. The CDR3 spells CAIREGGSYEQYF. CDR3 nucleotides: TGTGCCATCAGGGAAGGGGGCTCCTACGAGCAGTACTTC.

V and J are TRBV6-5 and TRBJ1-4; a weak D match, TRBD1 (6 bases). CDR3 length: 15 amino acids. Germline V gives CDR1 MNHEY, CDR2 SVGAGI. V was trimmed by 5 bases and J by 6 bases, leaving 16 bases between them. The CDR3 sequence is CASSPPRGGDEKLFF. CDR3 sequence (DNA): TGTGCCAGCAGTCCCCCCCGGGGGGGCGATGAAAAACTGTTTTTT.

This clone was found once. This chain joins TRBV7-8 and TRBJ1-3; no clear D gene. The V gene's germline CDR1 is SGHVS and CDR2 FQNEAQ. There are 16 residues in the CDR3. Trimming removed 5 bases at V and 0 bases at J, with 14 bases between. The DNA of the CDR3 is TGTGCCAGCAGCCAAAGCGGCGGCGTCTCTGGAAACACCATATATTTT. This sequence encodes CASSQSGGVSGNTIYF.

This chain links TRBV6-5 with TRBJ1-5; 9 nucleotides line up with TRBD1. CDR3 length: 15 residues. Germline assignment: CDR1 MNHEY and CDR2 SVGAGI. Unmatched junction bases numbered 11, after V lost 9 bases and J lost 5 bases. The CDR3 region has the DNA TGTGCCAGTCTCCGTAACAGGGGGCTAGATCAGCCCCAGCATTTT. Its protein product is CASLRNRGLDQPQHF.

This clone showed up just once. V and J are TRBV18 and TRBJ2-2; D gene ambiguous. Germline CDR1 reads KGHSH; CDR2 reads LQKENI. Trimming pared 2 bases from V and 4 bases from J, leaving 8 bases between. The CDR3 totals 14 residues. The CDR3 DNA sequence: TGTGCCAGCTCACCAGACCGTATCACCGGGGAGCTGTTTTTT. Its protein product is CASSPDRITGELFF.

The chain carries TRBV7-9 and TRBJ2-5; the D gene is possibly TRBD2 (6 bases). CDR3 length: 15 residues. V shed 1 base and J shed 5 bases, with 14 bases lying between them. Germline assignment: CDR1 SEHNR and CDR2 FQNEAQ (reference sequence). In DNA form, the CDR3 reads TGTGCCAGCAGCTTAGACACGGGGGTCGGGGAGACCCAGTACTTC. As protein: CASSLDTGVGETQYF.

V is TRBV19 and J is TRBJ2-2, with 11 bases that match TRBD1. J was trimmed by 4 bases and V by 5 bases; bases with no gene match: 6. Germline CDR1 is LNHDA and CDR2 is SQIVND (reference sequence). The CDR3 covers 16 residues. CDR3 region: CASSPPGTGGTGELFF. Here the CDR3 DNA reads TGTGCCAGTAGTCCTCCCGGGACAGGGGGCACCGGGGAGCTGTTTTTT.

This rearrangement joins TRBV10-3 to TRBJ2-3; D is unclear. Germline assignment: CDR1 ENHRY and CDR2 SYGVKD. The CDR3 totals 11 residues. V was pared by 4 bases and J by 1 base, with 0 bases between. CDR3 sequence (DNA): TGTGCCATCAGTGGCACAGATACGCAGTATTTT. This gives the protein CAISGTDTQYF.

The J gene is TRBJ2-7, the V gene TRBV7-2, with TRBD1 identical over 8 bases. Germline assignment: CDR1 SGHTA and CDR2 FQGNSA. The CDR3 is 13 amino acids. The V segment lost 5 bases and the J segment 3 bases; nucleotides outside the gene matches: 3. This chain's CDR3 is CASSGTGLYEQYF. In DNA form, the CDR3 reads TGTGCCAGCAGCGGGACAGGCCTCTACGAGCAGTACTTC.

The J gene is TRBJ2-5, the V gene TRBV18, with 10 bases that match TRBD2. V was clipped by 2 bases and J by 5 bases; unmatched bases: 8. This CDR3 contains 16 residues. The germline gives CDR1 KGHSH, CDR2 LQKENI. The DNA of the CDR3 is TGTGCCAGCTCACCAAAGCGGGGGGGCAAGATGGAGACCCAGTACTTC. Residues: CASSPKRGGKMETQYF.